This T cell receptor (beta chain) came from a study of blood T cell repertoires in COVID-19. Study in general: COVID-19 samples, acute and convalescent, were from the United States, Italy and Spain.

V lost 4 bases to trimming and J lost 11 bases; unmatched junction nucleotides: 4. From germline, CDR1 is MNHEY and CDR2 SVGAGI. CDR3 length: 12 residues. Per the original data handling: Researchers report that nucleated cell counts were estimated from reference gene primer amplification. The protocol was immunoSEQ multiplex PCR, while the TCRdb copy is restricted to in-frame clones and leaves out a portion. The V and J calls and clone size are taken from that table; D and trimming were inferred from the DNA. Of approximately 200,000 clones in the sample, roughly 84% are singletons; the top ten hold under 2%.

V usage is TRBV6-5 and J usage is TRBJ2-7, with 11 bases matching TRBD2. This clonotype was obtained from a man aged 35 to 55 with active or convalescent COVID-19. Sequenced sample: peripheral blood. The CDR3 protein is CASSSTSGRKYF. The CDR3 nucleotides read TGTGCCAGCAGTTCCACTAGCGGGAGAAAGTACTTC.